The text below deals with one T cell receptor (beta chain). Its specificity is unknown. These data originate in a study of Ad26.COV2.S vaccination and SARS-CoV-2 variants. Study-level background: Intramuscularly, Ad26.COV2.S was given either once or twice, 56 days apart.

Documented treatment: roughly 20 received Ad26.COV2.S at low or high dose, single or two shots; 5 received placebo; per-sample allocation not given. After the first vaccine or placebo injection, samples were drawn on day 63. Boston provided a donor who was an adult aged 18-55 years. Here immunoSEQ multiplex PCR was the method, and the copy in TCRdb shows in-frame clones only, minus some. The table lists more than 400,000 clones, about nine tenths of them singletons, with under 2% in the top ten. CDR1 and CDR2 (germline): MNHEY, SVGAGI. V trimming: 5 bases; J trimming: 6 bases; junction bases outside the gene matches: 9. This CDR3 is built from 15 residues. Findings and limits, study-wide: Vaccine recipients and placebo recipients showed similar non-spike TCR breadth. In TCR breadth and depth analyses, total T cell responses may have been underestimated.

The V call is TRBV6-5, the J call TRBJ2-3, with 9 positions matching TRBD2. Specimen: peripheral blood, collected in a trial of Ad26.COV2.S vaccine versus placebo. This receptor was identified in a person aged 18-60 years who received the Ad26.COV2.S COVID-19 vaccine or a placebo. This CDR3 reads CASSRLAGGPDTQYF. DNA for the CDR3: TGTGCCAGCAGTCGTCTTGCGGGGGGGCCGGATACGCAGTATTTT.